This is a list of T cell receptor beta chains from one sample in a study of beta chain features in type 1 diabetes. The data were produced by immunoSEQ multiplex PCR, yet TCRdb's version contains in-frame clones alone and is incomplete. The sample has approximately 130,000 clones; 17% are singletons. The sample comprised central memory CD4+ T cells from blood. The receptors were sampled from a young man with type 1 diabetes. Both conserved end residues are part of each CDR3. The D gene is left open where the match is weak. Rows may omit the clone size; those that give it use once, few, many or a size class.

V gene: TRBV20-1; clone size: few; D gene: .; J gene: TRBJ2-3; CDR3 protein: CSARGGNTQYF; CDR3 DNA: TGCAGTGCTAGAGGGGGCAATACGCAGTATTTT
V gene: TRBV30; clone size: few; D gene: .; J gene: TRBJ2-7; CDR3 protein: CAWATLNGGAGQYF; CDR3 DNA: TGTGCCTGGGCTACCCTTAATGGGGGGGCCGGGCAGTACTTC
V gene: TRBV9; clone size: .; D gene: .; J gene: TRBJ1-2; CDR3 protein: CASSVDLTWNGYTF; CDR3 DNA: TGTGCCAGCAGCGTGGACCTAACGTGGAATGGCTACACCTTC
V gene: TRBV7-9; clone size: .; D gene: .; J gene: TRBJ2-3; CDR3 protein: CASSFTDTQYF; CDR3 DNA: TGTGCCAGCAGTTTTACAGATACGCAGTATTTT
V gene: TRBV29-1; clone size: many; D gene: .; J gene: TRBJ1-4; CDR3 protein: CSVEEQQGNEKLFF; CDR3 DNA: TGCAGCGTTGAAGAACAACAGGGAAATGAAAAACTGTTTTTT
V gene: TRBV19; clone size: .; D gene: TRBD1; J gene: TRBJ1-6; CDR3 protein: CASSIYPQGEYSPLHF; CDR3 DNA: TGTGCCAGTAGTATTTATCCACAGGGGGAATATTCACCCCTCCACTTT
V gene: TRBV15; clone size: .; D gene: .; J gene: TRBJ2-2; CDR3 protein: CATSRDWSALDTGELFF; CDR3 DNA: TGTGCCACCAGCAGAGATTGGTCAGCTCTGGACACCGGGGAGCTGTTTTTT
V gene: TRBV10-3; clone size: few; D gene: .; J gene: TRBJ1-4; CDR3 protein: CAITGDLNEKLFF; CDR3 DNA: TGTGCCATCACAGGGGACTTAAATGAAAAACTGTTTTTT
V gene: TRBV29-1; clone size: .; D gene: TRBD2; J gene: TRBJ2-3; CDR3 protein: CSAGTSSGHGDTQYF; CDR3 DNA: TGCAGCGCTGGGACCTCTAGCGGCCATGGGGATACGCAGTATTTT
V gene: TRBV5-1; clone size: .; D gene: TRBD2; J gene: TRBJ2-3; CDR3 protein: CASSLSGGTDTQYF; CDR3 DNA: TGCGCCAGCAGCTTGAGCGGGGGCACAGATACGCAGTATTTT
V gene: TRBV5-1; clone size: .; D gene: .; J gene: TRBJ2-1; CDR3 protein: CASSLDGGQFF; CDR3 DNA: TGCGCCAGCAGCTTGGATGGCGGACAGTTCTTC
V gene: TRBV18; clone size: .; D gene: .; J gene: TRBJ2-1; CDR3 protein: CASSSTGSSYNEQFF; CDR3 DNA: TGTGCCAGCTCATCCACAGGGAGCTCCTACAATGAGCAGTTCTTC
V gene: TRBV6-5; clone size: .; D gene: .; J gene: TRBJ1-5; CDR3 protein: CASSYSREGQPQHF; CDR3 DNA: TGTGCCAGCAGTTACTCTAGGGAAGGGCAGCCCCAGCATTTT
V gene: TRBV7-7; clone size: few; D gene: .; J gene: TRBJ2-1; CDR3 protein: CASSQTEFHEQFF; CDR3 DNA: TGTGCTAGCAGCCAAACGGAGTTTCATGAGCAGTTCTTC
V gene: TRBV6-5; clone size: many; D gene: TRBD2; J gene: TRBJ2-3; CDR3 protein: CASSYSGLAGTDTQYF; CDR3 DNA: TGTGCCAGCAGTTACTCCGGACTAGCGGGCACAGATACGCAGTATTTT
V gene: TRBV30; clone size: .; D gene: .; J gene: TRBJ2-5; CDR3 protein: CAWSLQETQYF; CDR3 DNA: TGTGCCTGGAGCCTTCAAGAGACCCAGTACTTC
V gene: TRBV7-6; clone size: few; D gene: .; J gene: TRBJ1-1; CDR3 protein: CAVSRQANTEAFF; CDR3 DNA: TGTGCAGTTTCCCGACAGGCGAACACTGAAGCTTTCTTT
V gene: TRBV12-5; clone size: few; D gene: TRBD2; J gene: TRBJ2-3; CDR3 protein: CASGQGLADTDTQYF; CDR3 DNA: TGTGCTAGTGGTCAGGGACTAGCGGACACAGATACGCAGTATTTT
V gene: TRBV4-1; clone size: .; D gene: .; J gene: TRBJ1-4; CDR3 protein: CASSQPREGTNEKLFF; CDR3 DNA: TGCGCCAGCAGCCAACCACGGGAGGGGACCAATGAAAAACTGTTTTTT
V gene: TRBV7-2; clone size: few; D gene: .; J gene: TRBJ2-3; CDR3 protein: CASSLGLMGDTQYF; CDR3 DNA: TGTGCCAGCAGCTTGGGTCTTATGGGAGATACGCAGTATTTT
V gene: TRBV19; clone size: .; D gene: TRBD1; J gene: TRBJ2-4; CDR3 protein: CASRDRDVENIQYF; CDR3 DNA: TGTGCCAGCCGGGACAGGGACGTCGAAAACATTCAGTACTTC
V gene: TRBV9; clone size: few; D gene: .; J gene: TRBJ1-2; CDR3 protein: CASSVVPGDYGYTF; CDR3 DNA: TGTGCCAGCAGCGTCGTTCCAGGAGACTATGGCTACACCTTC
V gene: TRBV11-2; clone size: many; D gene: .; J gene: TRBJ2-3; CDR3 protein: CASRRRGILTDTQYF; CDR3 DNA: TGTGCCAGCAGGAGACGGGGAATACTCACAGATACGCAGTATTTT
V gene: TRBV28; clone size: few; D gene: .; J gene: TRBJ2-1; CDR3 protein: CASSEQFRANNEQFF; CDR3 DNA: TGTGCCAGCAGCGAACAATTTAGGGCGAACAATGAGCAGTTCTTC
V gene: TRBV5-4; clone size: few; D gene: .; J gene: TRBJ2-4; CDR3 protein: CASSSGRPAKNIQYF; CDR3 DNA: TGTGCCAGCAGCTCAGGGCGCCCGGCCAAAAACATTCAGTACTTC
V gene: TRBV5-4; clone size: .; D gene: TRBD1; J gene: TRBJ1-1; CDR3 protein: CASRITGDSEAFF; CDR3 DNA: TGTGCCAGCAGGATTACAGGGGATTCTGAAGCTTTCTTT
V gene: TRBV14; clone size: few; D gene: .; J gene: TRBJ2-5; CDR3 protein: CASGGQIQETQYF; CDR3 DNA: TGTGCCAGCGGCGGACAGATCCAAGAGACCCAGTACTTC
V gene: TRBV30; clone size: .; D gene: .; J gene: TRBJ1-1; CDR3 protein: CAFQGSTEAFF; CDR3 DNA: TGTGCTTTCCAGGGAAGCACTGAAGCTTTCTTT
V gene: TRBV30; clone size: .; D gene: .; J gene: TRBJ2-5; CDR3 protein: CAWSEEGTQYF; CDR3 DNA: TGTGCCTGGAGCGAAGAGGGGACCCAGTACTTC
V gene: TRBV2; clone size: .; D gene: .; J gene: TRBJ2-2; CDR3 protein: CASSDLQYTGELFF; CDR3 DNA: TGTGCCAGCAGTGACCTGCAATACACCGGGGAGCTGTTTTTT
V gene: TRBV5-4; clone size: many; D gene: .; J gene: TRBJ2-3; CDR3 protein: CASSFSGTDTQYF; CDR3 DNA: TGTGCCAGCAGCTTTTCAGGGACGGATACGCAGTATTTT
V gene: TRBV4-3; clone size: .; D gene: .; J gene: TRBJ2-5; CDR3 protein: CASSQDHLGTAQETQYF; CDR3 DNA: TGCGCCAGCAGCCAAGATCATCTAGGAACCGCACAAGAGACCCAGTACTTC